The 15 T cell receptor beta chains below were found in one sample sequenced in a study of blood T cell repertoires in COVID-19. Repertoires were generated with immunoSEQ multiplex PCR, while TCRdb's copy carries only in-frame clones and drops some. The sample carries 70,000 or so clones, 70% to 90% recorded once. The sequenced sample was peripheral blood. Receptors originate from a human donor in a cohort sampled during active COVID-19.

This clone was detected only once. The gene calls are TRBV7-6 and TRBJ2-2; 9 nucleotides agree with TRBD2. CDR3 length: 18 residues. Losses at the gene ends were 5 bases for V and 6 bases for J; bases not matched to a gene: 16. Germline V gives CDR1 SGHVS, CDR2 FNYEAQ. CDR3 residues: CASSLRTSEALAPGELFF. The DNA for the CDR3 is TGTGCCAGCAGCCTAAGGACTAGCGAAGCTCTCGCGCCCGGGGAGCTGTTTTTT.

This clone was picked up a small number of times. The chain carries TRBV7-6 and TRBJ2-2, with D possibly being TRBD2 (6 bases). The length of the CDR3 is 14 residues. The germline V gene encodes CDR1 SGHVS and CDR2 FNYEAQ. The V and J ends lost 5 bases and 6 bases respectively, with 13 bases between them. For the CDR3, the DNA is TGTGCCAGCAGCCCCGGGACTCCTCCCGGGGAGCTGTTTTTT. Protein sequence: CASSPGTPPGELFF.

This chain connects TRBV6-6 to TRBJ2-5; no definite D call. This CDR3 is 13 amino acids long. The germline V gene encodes CDR1 MNHNY and CDR2 SVGAGI (reference sequence). The V end was cut by 6 bases, the J end by 0 bases, with 8 bases between. DNA of the CDR3: TGTGCCAGCAGGAGGATATACCAAGAGACCCAGTACTTC. It yields the protein CASRRIYQETQYF.

The chain links TRBV2 to TRBJ1-6; 8 bases are shared with TRBD1. The length of the CDR3 is 14 residues. The germline V gene encodes CDR1 SNHLY and CDR2 FYNNEI. Germline trimming cut 10 bases from V and 4 bases from J; bases unmatched to any gene: 6. This CDR3 reads CATTGTGYNSPLHF. The CDR3 DNA is TGTGCCACCACCGGGACAGGTTATAATTCACCCCTCCACTTT.

V is TRBV5-6 and J is TRBJ2-7; TRBD2 is a possible D gene (5 bases). The V gene lost 4 bases and the J gene lost 6 bases, with 11 bases spanning the gap. Germline loops: CDR1 SGHDT, CDR2 YYEEEE. The CDR3 has 12 amino acids. CDR3 sequence (DNA): TGTGCCAGCAGCCCCGGACTGGGCGAGCAGTACTTC. This gives the protein CASSPGLGEQYF.

The rearrangement links TRBV6-6 to TRBJ2-2; 7 bases are a match to TRBD1. Germline V gives CDR1 MNHNY, CDR2 SVGAGI (reference sequence). The CDR3 loop spans 14 amino acids. Trimming cost V 8 bases and J 5 bases; bases outside gene matches: 8. Written as DNA, the CDR3 is TGTGCCAGCGTTTTGCAGGGGGAAACCGGGGAGCTGTTTTTT. It codes for CASVLQGETGELFF.

This rearrangement joins TRBV24-1 to TRBJ1-2, with D possibly TRBD1 on 6 matching bases. Trimming left V 3 bases short and J 0 bases short, with 13 bases between. From germline, CDR1 is KGHDR and CDR2 SFDVKD. The CDR3 extends over 16 amino acids. CDR3 residues: CATSDGSRTANYGYTF. The CDR3 DNA is TGTGCCACCAGTGATGGCTCACGGACAGCTAACTATGGCTACACCTTC.

The genes are TRBV29-1 and TRBJ2-5; a weak D match, TRBD2 (5 bases). Trimming cost V 6 bases and J 4 bases, with 15 bases left between them. Germline assignment: CDR1 SQVTM and CDR2 ANQGSEA. The CDR3 is 13 residues long. The CDR3 bases are TGCAGCGTGGCCGCGGGCGTCGGAGAGACCCAGTACTTC. As protein: CSVAAGVGETQYF.

This clone was picked up a small number of times. J is TRBJ1-5 and V is TRBV21-1; the table's D call, TRBD1, was not checked against the DNA. TRBV21-1 is termed a pseudogene. This CDR3 region has 14 residues. The CDR3 protein is CASSLGQGNQPQHF. The CDR3 DNA reads TGTGCCAGCAGCCTTGGACAGGGCAATCAGCCCCAGCATTTT.

Written as DNA, the CDR3 is TGTGCCAGCAGCGAAGGGACAGCCTGGGGCACTGAAGCTTTCTTT. Translated, it gives CASSEGTAWGTEAFF. The chain employs TRBV3-1 (or the pseudogene TRBV3-2) and TRBJ1-1; 7 positions agree with TRBD1. The V and J ends lost 5 bases and 4 bases, in that order; junction bases with no gene match: 10. This CDR3 comprises 15 residues. From germline, CDR1 is LGHDT and CDR2 YNNKEL (reference sequence).

The chain couples TRBV18 to TRBJ2-7; 8 positions agree with TRBD1. The CDR3 sequence is 15 residues long. The germline V gene has CDR1 KGHSH and CDR2 LQKENI. After removal of 3 bases from V and 3 bases from J, the junction contained 7 bases not matched to a gene. This CDR3 is CASSPRQGRLYEQYF. CDR3 bases: TGTGCCAGCTCACCGAGACAGGGGCGTCTCTACGAGCAGTACTTC.

The chain is built from TRBV29-1 and TRBJ2-5; TRBD1 is a possible D gene (6 bases). V lost 6 bases, J lost 5 bases, and 13 bases lay in between. This CDR3 is built from 12 residues. Germline V gene data show CDR1 as SQVTM and CDR2 as ANQGSEA. The CDR3 loop reads CSVRTAGETQYF. The CDR3 region has the DNA TGCAGCGTGCGGACAGCTGGGGAGACCCAGTACTTC.

The gene calls are TRBV15 and TRBJ2-1, with 16 bases lining up with TRBD2. CDR3 length: 23 amino acids. V gave up 1 base and J gave up 2 bases; unmatched junction bases: 17. Per the germline V gene, CDR1 is LNHNV and CDR2 is YYDKDF (reference sequence). CDR3: CATSRVSVRGTSGRASTYNEQFF. In nucleotides, the CDR3 is TGTGCCACCAGCAGAGTAAGCGTCCGGGGGACTAGCGGGAGGGCCTCCACCTACAATGAGCAGTTCTTC. Supplemented by reference TRBV15 and TRBJ2-1, the full variable domain reads DAMVIQNPRYQVTQFGKPVTLSCSQTLNHNVMYWYQQKSSQAPKLLFHYYDKDFNNEADTPDNFQSRRPNTSFCFLDIRSPGLGDTAMYLCATSRVSVRGTSGRASTYNEQFFGPGTRLTVL.

This clone occurred once. The chain recombines TRBV5-6 with TRBJ1-4; 7 positions match TRBD1. J lost 7 bases, V lost 3 bases, and 12 bases had no gene match. Germline V CDR1 and CDR2: SGHDT, YYEEEE. This CDR3 has 16 amino acids. The CDR3 DNA follows: TGTGCCAGCAGCTCTGATACAGGGGTCGGCGGTGAAAAACTGTTTTTT. This codes for CASSSDTGVGGEKLFF.

This clone is a singleton in its sample. The V call is TRBV5-1, the J call TRBJ1-5; the D gene is possibly TRBD1 (5 bases). The germline V and J ends were trimmed by 4 bases and 1 base, with 12 bases remaining between them. The germline V gene has CDR1 SGHRS and CDR2 YFSETQ. CDR3 length: 15 amino acids. CDR3 DNA sequence: TGCGCCAGCAGCCCCGGACATCTGAGCAATCAGCCCCAGCATTTT. This sequence encodes CASSPGHLSNQPQHF.